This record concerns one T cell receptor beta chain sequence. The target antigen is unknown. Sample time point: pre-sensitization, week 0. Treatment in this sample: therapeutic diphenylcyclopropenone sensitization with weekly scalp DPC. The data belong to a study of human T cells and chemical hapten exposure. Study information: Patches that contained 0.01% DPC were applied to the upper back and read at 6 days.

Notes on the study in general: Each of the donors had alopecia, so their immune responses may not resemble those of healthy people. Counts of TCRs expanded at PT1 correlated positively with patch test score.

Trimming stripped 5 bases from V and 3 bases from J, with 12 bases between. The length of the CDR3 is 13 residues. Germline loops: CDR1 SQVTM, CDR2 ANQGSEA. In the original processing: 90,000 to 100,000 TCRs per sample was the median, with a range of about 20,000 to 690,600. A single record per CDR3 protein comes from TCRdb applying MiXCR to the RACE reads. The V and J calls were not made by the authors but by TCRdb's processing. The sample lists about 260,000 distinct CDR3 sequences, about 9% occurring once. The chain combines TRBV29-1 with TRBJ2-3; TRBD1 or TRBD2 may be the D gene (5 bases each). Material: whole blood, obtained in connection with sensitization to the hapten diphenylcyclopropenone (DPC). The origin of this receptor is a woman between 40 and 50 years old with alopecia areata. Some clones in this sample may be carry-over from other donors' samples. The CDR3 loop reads CSVLGDGTDTQYF. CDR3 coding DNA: TGCAGCGTTTTGGGGGATGGGACAGATACGCAGTATTTT.